The TCR beta chain under discussion was sequenced for a study of T cell responses to AZD1222 COVID-19 vaccine. Clones were sequenced by immunoSEQ multiplex PCR, and TCRdb holds only the in-frame ones, with some missing. The sample yields some 170,000 clones, 80% to 95% seen once. General study points: Scientists sampled the repertoires only once the peak T cell response had passed.

Trimming cost V 0 bases and J 7 bases; bases outside gene matches: 6. The germline V gene encodes CDR1 SGDLS and CDR2 YYNGEE. The CDR3 runs to 15 residues. A note on this clone: Its matching antigen is unknown.

The clonotype originates from an adult who received the MenACWY meningococcal vaccine as a control. Sequencing used peripheral blood, obtained 28 days after the second dose of the MenACWY control vaccine. The chain employs TRBV9 and TRBJ2-1, with TRBD2 identical over 8 bases. The CDR3 region is CASSVAGGPWNEQFF. The CDR3 DNA reads as TGTGCCAGCAGCGTAGCGGGGGGGCCCTGGAATGAGCAGTTCTTC.